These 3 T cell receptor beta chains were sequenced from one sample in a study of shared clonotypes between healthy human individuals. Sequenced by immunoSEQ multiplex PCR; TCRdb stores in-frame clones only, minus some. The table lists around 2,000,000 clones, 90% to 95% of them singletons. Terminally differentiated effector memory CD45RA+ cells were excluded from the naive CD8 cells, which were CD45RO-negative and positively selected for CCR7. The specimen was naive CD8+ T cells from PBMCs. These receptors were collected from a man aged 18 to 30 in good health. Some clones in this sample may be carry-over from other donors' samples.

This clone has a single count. The CDR3 DNA reads as TGTGCCACCAGCAGAGATGGTGAATCACATGATACGCAGTATTTT. Translated: CATSRDGESHDTQYF. V is TRBV15 and J is TRBJ2-3, with D uncertain. Germline CDR1 is LNHNV and CDR2 is YYDKDF (reference sequence). V was clipped by 0 bases and J by 6 bases, with 13 bases between them. CDR3 length: 15 amino acids. Full variable domain (outside the CDR3, taken from reference TRBV15 and TRBJ2-3): DAMVIQNPRYQVTQFGKPVTLSCSQTLNHNVMYWYQQKSSQAPKLLFHYYDKDFNNEADTPDNFQSRRPNTSFCFLDIRSPGLGDTAMYLCATSRDGESHDTQYFGPGTRLTVL.

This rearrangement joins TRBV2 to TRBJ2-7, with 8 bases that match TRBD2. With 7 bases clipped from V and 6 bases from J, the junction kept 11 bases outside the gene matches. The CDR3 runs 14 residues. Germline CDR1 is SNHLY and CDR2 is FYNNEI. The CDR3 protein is CASTSGGRTGEQYF. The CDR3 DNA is TGTGCCAGCACGAGCGGCGGGAGGACGGGCGAGCAGTACTTC.

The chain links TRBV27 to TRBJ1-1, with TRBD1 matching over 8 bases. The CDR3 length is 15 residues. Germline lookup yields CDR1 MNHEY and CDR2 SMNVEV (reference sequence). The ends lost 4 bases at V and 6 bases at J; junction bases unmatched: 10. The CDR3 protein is CASSSTTDRGAEAFF. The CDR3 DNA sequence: TGTGCCAGCAGTTCAACTACCGACAGGGGCGCTGAAGCTTTCTTT.